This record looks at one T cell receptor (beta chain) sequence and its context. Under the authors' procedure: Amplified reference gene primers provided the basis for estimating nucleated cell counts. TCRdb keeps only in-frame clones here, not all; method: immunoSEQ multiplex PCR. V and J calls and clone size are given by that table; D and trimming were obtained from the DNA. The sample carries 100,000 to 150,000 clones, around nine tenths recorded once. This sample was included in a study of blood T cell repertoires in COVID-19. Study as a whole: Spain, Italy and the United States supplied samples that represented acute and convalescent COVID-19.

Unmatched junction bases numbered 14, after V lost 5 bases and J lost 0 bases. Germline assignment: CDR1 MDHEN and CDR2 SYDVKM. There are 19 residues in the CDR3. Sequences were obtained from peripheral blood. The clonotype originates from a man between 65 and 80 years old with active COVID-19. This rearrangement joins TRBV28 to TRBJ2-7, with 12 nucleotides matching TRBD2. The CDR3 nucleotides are TGTGCCAGCAGTACCCTAAGGGGACTAGCGGGCCCAAGCTCCTACGAGCAGTACTTC. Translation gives CASSTLRGLAGPSSYEQYF. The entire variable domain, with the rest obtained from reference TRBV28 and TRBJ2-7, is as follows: DVKVTQSSRYLVKRTGEKVFLECVQDMDHENMFWYRQDPGLGLRLIYFSYDVKMKEKGDIPEGYSVSREKKERFSLILESASTNQTSMYLCASSTLRGLAGPSSYEQYFGPGTRLTVT.